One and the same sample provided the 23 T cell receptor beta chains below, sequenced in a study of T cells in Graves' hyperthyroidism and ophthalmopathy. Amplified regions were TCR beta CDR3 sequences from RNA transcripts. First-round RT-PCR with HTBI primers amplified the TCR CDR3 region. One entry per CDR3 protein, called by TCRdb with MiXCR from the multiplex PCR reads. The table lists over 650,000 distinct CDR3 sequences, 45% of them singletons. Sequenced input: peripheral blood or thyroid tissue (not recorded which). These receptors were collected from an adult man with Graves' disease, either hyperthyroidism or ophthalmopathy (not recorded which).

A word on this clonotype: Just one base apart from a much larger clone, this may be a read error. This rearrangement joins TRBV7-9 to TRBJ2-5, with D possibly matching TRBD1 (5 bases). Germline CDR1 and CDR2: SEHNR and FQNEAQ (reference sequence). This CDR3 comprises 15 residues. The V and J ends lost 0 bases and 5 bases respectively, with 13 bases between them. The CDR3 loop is CASSLAGPPGETQYF. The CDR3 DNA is TGTGCCAGCAGCTTAGCCGGTCCTCCAGGGGAGACCCAGTACTTC.

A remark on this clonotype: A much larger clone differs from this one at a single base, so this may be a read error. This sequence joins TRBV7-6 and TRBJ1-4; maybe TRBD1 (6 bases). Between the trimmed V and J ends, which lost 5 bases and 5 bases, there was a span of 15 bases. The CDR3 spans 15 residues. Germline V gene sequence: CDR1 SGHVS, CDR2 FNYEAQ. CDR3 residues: CASSPPRDTNEKLFF. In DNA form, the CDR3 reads TGTGCCAGCAGCCCTCCCCGGGACACAAATGAAAAACTGTTTTTT.

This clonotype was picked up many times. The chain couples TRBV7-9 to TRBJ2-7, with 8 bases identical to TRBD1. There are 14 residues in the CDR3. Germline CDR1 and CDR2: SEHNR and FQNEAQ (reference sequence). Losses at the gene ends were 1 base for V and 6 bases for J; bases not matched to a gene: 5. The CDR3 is CASSLGQGIGEQYF. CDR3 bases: TGTGCCAGCAGCTTAGGACAGGGGATCGGCGAGCAGTACTTC.

DNA for the CDR3: TGTGCCAGCAGCAACCTAATGGGAAGCTATGGCTACACCTTC. It yields the protein CASSNLMGSYGYTF. The chain combines TRBV7-3 with TRBJ1-2; D gene unclear. CDR3 length equals 14 residues. The V end was cut by 5 bases, the J end by 4 bases, with 14 bases between. Germline assignment: CDR1 SGHTA and CDR2 FQGTGA.

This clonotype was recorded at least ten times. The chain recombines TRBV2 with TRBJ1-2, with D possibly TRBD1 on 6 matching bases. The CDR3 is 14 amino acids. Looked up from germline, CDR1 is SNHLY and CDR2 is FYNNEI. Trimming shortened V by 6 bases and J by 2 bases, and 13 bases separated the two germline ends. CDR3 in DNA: TGTGCCAGCAGCCCACAGGGTAGCAACTATGGCTACACCTTC. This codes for CASSPQGSNYGYTF.

CDR3 nucleotides: TGCGCCAGCAGCCAAACGCGACAGGGGATTCAGCCCCAGCATTTT. Translation gives CASSQTRQGIQPQHF. J is TRBJ1-5 and V is TRBV5-1; TRBD1 matches 8 bases. The CDR3 is made up of 15 amino acids. In germline, CDR1 is SGHRS, CDR2 YFSETQ. Trimming cost V 4 bases and J 6 bases; bases outside gene matches: 9.

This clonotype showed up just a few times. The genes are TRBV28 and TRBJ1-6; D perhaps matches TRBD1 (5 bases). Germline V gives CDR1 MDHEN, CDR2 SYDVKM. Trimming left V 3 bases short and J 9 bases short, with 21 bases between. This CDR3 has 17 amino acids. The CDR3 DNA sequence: TGTGCCAGCAGTTTCCGTGGGGCTCACGCAGTCGGTTCACCCCTCCACTTT. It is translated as CASSFRGAHAVGSPLHF. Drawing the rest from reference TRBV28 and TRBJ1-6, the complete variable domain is DVKVTQSSRYLVKRTGEKVFLECVQDMDHENMFWYRQDPGLGLRLIYFSYDVKMKEKGDIPEGYSVSREKKERFSLILESASTNQTSMYLCASSFRGAHAVGSPLHFGNGTRLTVT.

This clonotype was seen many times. This chain's CDR3 is CATASASYEQYF. CDR3 DNA: TGTGCCACGGCTAGCGCCTCCTACGAGCAGTACTTC. The rearrangement uses TRBV15 and TRBJ2-7, with D possibly TRBD2 on 6 matching bases. The germline gives CDR1 LNHNV, CDR2 YYDKDF (reference sequence). The CDR3 runs to 12 residues. V shed 9 bases and J shed 0 bases, with 9 bases lying between them.

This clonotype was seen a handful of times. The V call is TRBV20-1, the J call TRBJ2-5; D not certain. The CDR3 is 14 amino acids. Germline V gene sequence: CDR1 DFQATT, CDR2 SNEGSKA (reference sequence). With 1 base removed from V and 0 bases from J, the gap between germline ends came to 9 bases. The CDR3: CSARGFRDQETQYF. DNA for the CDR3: TGCAGTGCTAGAGGGTTCAGAGACCAAGAGACCCAGTACTTC.

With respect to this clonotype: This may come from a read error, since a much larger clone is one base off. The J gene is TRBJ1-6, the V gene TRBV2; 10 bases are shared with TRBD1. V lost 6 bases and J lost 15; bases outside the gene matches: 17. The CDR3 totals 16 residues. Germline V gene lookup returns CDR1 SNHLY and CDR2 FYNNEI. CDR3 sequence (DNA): TGTGCCAGCAGGGATTCTGGGGACAGGGGCATGAGAGGCCTCCACTTT. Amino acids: CASRDSGDRGMRGLHF.

Written as DNA, the CDR3 is TGCAGTGCCTCCCCGGGGGGGACTGCTAATGAAAAACTGTTTTTT. As protein: CSASPGGTANEKLFF. The rearrangement uses TRBV20-1 and TRBJ1-4, with D possibly being TRBD1 (5 bases). The CDR3 has 15 amino acids. CDR1 and CDR2 from the germline V gene are DFQATT and SNEGSKA (reference sequence). V was trimmed by 6 bases and J by 3 bases, leaving 17 bases between them.

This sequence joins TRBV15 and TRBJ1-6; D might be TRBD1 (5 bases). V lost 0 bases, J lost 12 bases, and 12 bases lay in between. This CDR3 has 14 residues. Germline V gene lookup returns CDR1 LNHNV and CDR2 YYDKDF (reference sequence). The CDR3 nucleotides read TGTGCCACCAGCAGAGATCAAGGGGCCAGACCCCTCCACTTT. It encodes CATSRDQGARPLHF.

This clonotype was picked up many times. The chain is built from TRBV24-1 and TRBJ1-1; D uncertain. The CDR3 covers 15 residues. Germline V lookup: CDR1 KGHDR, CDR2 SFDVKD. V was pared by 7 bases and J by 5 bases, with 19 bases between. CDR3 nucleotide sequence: TGTGCCACCAGCGACCGATCCGCGGGAAATACTGAAGCTTTCTTT. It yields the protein CATSDRSAGNTEAFF.

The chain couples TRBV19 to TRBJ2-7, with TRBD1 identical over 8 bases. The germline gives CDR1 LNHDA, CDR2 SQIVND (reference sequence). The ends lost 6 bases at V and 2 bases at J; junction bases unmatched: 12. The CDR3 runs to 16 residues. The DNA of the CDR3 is TGTGCCAGTAGCAGAAACACAGGGGGGCAAGCCTACGAGCAGTACTTC. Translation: CASSRNTGGQAYEQYF.

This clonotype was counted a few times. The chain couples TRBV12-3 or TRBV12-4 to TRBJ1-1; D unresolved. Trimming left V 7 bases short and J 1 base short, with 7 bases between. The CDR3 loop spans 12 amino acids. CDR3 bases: TGTGCCAGCATTCACCAGAACACTGAAGCTTTCTTT. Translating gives CASIHQNTEAFF.

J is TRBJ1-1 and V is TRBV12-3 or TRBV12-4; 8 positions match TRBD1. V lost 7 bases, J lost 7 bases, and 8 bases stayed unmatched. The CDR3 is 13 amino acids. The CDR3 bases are TGTGCCAGCACAAGGACAGGGAGGATTGAAGCTTTCTTT. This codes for CASTRTGRIEAFF.

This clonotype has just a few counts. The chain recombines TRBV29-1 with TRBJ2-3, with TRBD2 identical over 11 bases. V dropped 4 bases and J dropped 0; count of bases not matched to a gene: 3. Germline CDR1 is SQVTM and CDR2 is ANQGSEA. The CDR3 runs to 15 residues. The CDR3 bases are TGCAGCGTTGGAGGACTAGCGGGTAGCACAGATACGCAGTATTTT. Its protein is CSVGGLAGSTDTQYF.

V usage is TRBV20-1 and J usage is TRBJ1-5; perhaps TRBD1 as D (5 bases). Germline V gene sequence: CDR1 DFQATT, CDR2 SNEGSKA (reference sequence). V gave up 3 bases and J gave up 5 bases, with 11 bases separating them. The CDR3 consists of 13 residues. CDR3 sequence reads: CSASPGRHQPQHF. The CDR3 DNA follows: TGCAGTGCTAGCCCGGGACGGCATCAGCCCCAGCATTTT.

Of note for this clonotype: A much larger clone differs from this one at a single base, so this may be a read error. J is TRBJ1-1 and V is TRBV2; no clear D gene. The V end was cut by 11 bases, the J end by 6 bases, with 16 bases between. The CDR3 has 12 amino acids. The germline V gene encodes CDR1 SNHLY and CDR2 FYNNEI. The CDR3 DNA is TGTGCCCGCACCCCCACCGTTTCTGAAGCTTTCTTT. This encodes CARTPTVSEAFF.

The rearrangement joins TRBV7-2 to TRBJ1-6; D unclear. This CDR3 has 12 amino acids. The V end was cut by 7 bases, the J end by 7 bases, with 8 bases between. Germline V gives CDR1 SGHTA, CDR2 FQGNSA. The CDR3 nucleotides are TGTGCCAGCAAAGGGCCGAATTCACCCCTCCACTTT. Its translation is CASKGPNSPLHF.

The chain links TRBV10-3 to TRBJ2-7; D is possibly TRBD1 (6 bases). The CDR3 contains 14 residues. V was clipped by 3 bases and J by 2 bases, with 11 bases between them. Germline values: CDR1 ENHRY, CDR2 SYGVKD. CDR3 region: CAISETGLAYEQYF. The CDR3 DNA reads TGTGCCATCAGTGAAACAGGGCTAGCCTACGAGCAGTACTTC.

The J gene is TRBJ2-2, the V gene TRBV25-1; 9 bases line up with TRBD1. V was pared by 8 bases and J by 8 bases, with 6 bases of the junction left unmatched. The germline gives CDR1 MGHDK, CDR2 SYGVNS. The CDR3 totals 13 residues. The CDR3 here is CASPRTGAGELFF. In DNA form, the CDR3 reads TGTGCCAGCCCAAGGACAGGGGCTGGGGAGCTGTTTTTT.

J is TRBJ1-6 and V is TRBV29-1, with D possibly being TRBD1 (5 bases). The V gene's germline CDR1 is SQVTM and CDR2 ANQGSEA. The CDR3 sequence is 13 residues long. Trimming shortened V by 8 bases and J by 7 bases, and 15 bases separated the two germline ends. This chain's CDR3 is CSLEGSRNSPLHF. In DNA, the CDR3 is TGCAGCTTGGAGGGGTCTCGCAATTCACCCCTCCACTTT. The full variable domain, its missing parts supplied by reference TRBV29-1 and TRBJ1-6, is SAVISQKPSRDICQRGTSLTIQCQVDSQVTMMFWYRQQPGQSLTLIATANQGSEATYESGFVIDKFPISRPNLTFSTLTVSNMSPEDSSIYLCSLEGSRNSPLHFGNGTRLTVT.